Following are 17 T cell receptor beta chains from one sample sequenced in a study of T-cell memory formation after mild COVID-19. TCRdb fed the 5' RACE reads into MiXCR, producing one record per CDR3 protein. The profile shows 380,000 or so distinct CDR3 sequences, roughly an eighth of them singletons. Sequencing input: PBMCs or a T cell subset sorted from them (not recorded which). All receptors come from a man younger than 35 who had mild COVID-19 (a few samples of this study predate the infection). Cell type and time point are not known.

The J gene is TRBJ1-6, the V gene TRBV5-1; 8 positions match TRBD1. Germline loops: CDR1 SGHRS, CDR2 YFSETQ. The V segment lost 0 bases and the J segment 0 bases; nucleotides outside the gene matches: 5. CDR3 length: 18 residues. The CDR3 DNA reads TGCGCCAGCAGCTTGGGGTGGGACAGGAGCTCCTATAATTCACCCCTCCACTTT. Translated, it gives CASSLGWDRSSYNSPLHF.

The table lists this clonotype with a few counts. The V and J genes are TRBV20-1 and TRBJ1-6; the D is unclear. The V and J ends lost 0 bases and 10 bases respectively, with 16 bases between them. The CDR3 has 15 amino acids. Germline V gene sequence: CDR1 DFQATT, CDR2 SNEGSKA (reference sequence). The CDR3 nucleotides are TGCAGTGCTAGAGATGAGGAGGCTGTTCGGTCACCCCTCCACTTT. This codes for CSARDEEAVRSPLHF.

This clonotype has only a few counts. The rearrangement uses TRBV9 and TRBJ1-4, with D tentatively TRBD1 (5 bases). The ends were cut back, 2 bases at V and 8 bases at J, with 16 bases in the middle. Germline V gene lookup returns CDR1 SGDLS and CDR2 YYNGEE. The CDR3 has 15 amino acids. This chain's CDR3 is CASSVRTGPDEKLFF. CDR3 DNA sequence: TGTGCCAGCAGCGTCAGGACGGGACCCGACGAAAAACTGTTTTTT.

This rearrangement joins TRBV5-1 to TRBJ1-2, with D unclear. Germline CDR1 reads SGHRS; CDR2 reads YFSETQ. The CDR3 consists of 11 residues. V lost 5 bases and J 2 bases, leaving 4 bases between the germline ends. DNA of the CDR3: TGCGCCAGCAGGTCCAACTATGGCTACACCTTC. Encoded protein: CASRSNYGYTF.

This clonotype was counted ten times or more. Here the CDR3 DNA reads TGCGCCAGCAGCTTGGCACCGGGGACAGTATACGAGCAGTACTTC. It codes for CASSLAPGTVYEQYF. This chain connects TRBV5-1 to TRBJ2-7; 7 nucleotides match TRBD1. The CDR3 runs 15 residues. The germline V gene encodes CDR1 SGHRS and CDR2 YFSETQ. V shed 0 bases, J shed 4 bases, and the junction held 7 bases outside the gene matches.

This clonotype showed up just a few times. This chain connects TRBV7-9 to TRBJ2-5, with D possibly called TRBD1 or TRBD2 (5 bases each). V was clipped by 1 base and J by 1 base, with 7 bases between them. CDR3 length: 14 residues. The germline V gene has CDR1 SEHNR and CDR2 FQNEAQ (reference sequence). CDR3 amino acids: CASSLGDGQETQYF. In nucleotides, the CDR3 is TGTGCCAGCAGCTTAGGGGACGGCCAAGAGACCCAGTACTTC. The variable domain in full, completed from reference TRBV7-9 and TRBJ2-5, reads DTGVSQNPRHKITKRGQNVTFRCDPISEHNRLYWYRQTLGQGPEFLTYFQNEAQLEKSRLLSDRFSAERPKGSFSTLEIQRTEQGDSAMYLCASSLGDGQETQYFGPGTRLLVL.

The V gene is TRBV7-3, the J gene TRBJ1-6; a weak D match, TRBD1 (5 bases). The CDR3 covers 14 residues. V was shortened by 1 base and J by 10 bases, with 11 bases between the two germline ends. Germline V gene sequence: CDR1 SGHTA, CDR2 FQGTGA. The CDR3 protein is CASSLRGGGSPLHF. The CDR3 bases are TGTGCCAGCAGCTTAAGGGGCGGAGGATCACCCCTCCACTTT.

This clonotype was found a few times. The chain has TRBV19 and TRBJ1-1; unclear D gene. CDR1 and CDR2 from the germline V gene are LNHDA and SQIVND (reference sequence). The V end lost 3 bases, the J end lost 0 bases, and 5 bases lay between the germline ends. The length of the CDR3 is 13 residues. The CDR3, as DNA: TGTGCCAGTAGTATGTTAGTGAACACTGAAGCTTTCTTT. Its translation: CASSMLVNTEAFF.

This clonotype was observed a few times. This sequence joins TRBV5-1 and TRBJ1-1; D perhaps matches TRBD1 (5 bases). CDR1 SGHRS and CDR2 YFSETQ come from the germline V gene. The V and J ends lost 6 bases and 1 base respectively, with 13 bases between them. The CDR3 contains 14 residues. CDR3 residues: CASTLGRGNTEAFF. CDR3 nucleotide sequence: TGCGCCAGCACCCTGGGACGGGGGAACACTGAAGCTTTCTTT. Full variable domain (outside the CDR3, taken from reference TRBV5-1 and TRBJ1-1): KAGVTQTPRYLIKTRGQQVTLSCSPISGHRSVSWYQQTPGQGLQFLFEYFSETQRNKGNFPGRFSGRQFSNSRSEMNVSTLELGDSALYLCASTLGRGNTEAFFGQGTRLTVV.

This clonotype was found many times. The chain combines TRBV18 with TRBJ2-2, with D possibly TRBD1 on 5 matching bases. The CDR3 length is 16 residues. Germline values: CDR1 KGHSH, CDR2 LQKENI. V lost 2 bases and J lost 1, with 11 bases in between. The CDR3 nucleotides are TGTGCCAGCTCACCATTTGCCCAGGGGAACACCGGGGAGCTGTTTTTT. It specifies CASSPFAQGNTGELFF.

Only a few counts were recorded for this clonotype. The V call is TRBV20-1, the J call TRBJ2-6; 9 bases match TRBD2. CDR3 length: 18 residues. Germline loops: CDR1 DFQATT, CDR2 SNEGSKA (reference sequence). V lost 3 bases to trimming and J lost 0 bases; unmatched junction nucleotides: 9. In DNA form, the CDR3 reads TGCAGTGCTAGGTGGAGCGGGGGGCCGCCCTCTGGGGCCAACGTCCTGACTTTC. Its translation: CSARWSGGPPSGANVLTF.

V and J are TRBV5-4 and TRBJ1-1; TRBD1 aligns across 8 bases. Unmatched junction bases numbered 6, after V lost 4 bases and J lost 4 bases. The CDR3 extends over 14 amino acids. From germline, CDR1 is SGHNT and CDR2 YYREEE (reference sequence). The CDR3 nucleotides are TGTGCCAGCAGCGAACAGGGGGGGGGCACTGAAGCTTTCTTT. It specifies CASSEQGGGTEAFF.

J is TRBJ2-7 and V is TRBV30, with D possibly TRBD2 on 6 matching bases. With 2 bases removed from V and 0 bases from J, the gap between germline ends came to 14 bases. The CDR3 sequence is 15 residues long. CDR1 is GTSNPN, CDR2 SVGIG, per germline (reference sequence). The CDR3 spells CAWSHGAGPSYEQYF. As DNA, the CDR3 is TGTGCCTGGAGTCATGGGGCGGGGCCCTCCTACGAGCAGTACTTC.

The chain is built from TRBV12-3 or TRBV12-4 and TRBJ1-1; no clear D gene. The V end was cut by 5 bases, the J end by 5 bases, with 15 bases between. The CDR3 runs 14 residues. The CDR3 DNA is TGTGCCAGCAGTACCATCGCCCTATATACTGAAGCTTTCTTT. Translation: CASSTIALYTEAFF.

V usage is TRBV30 and J usage is TRBJ1-6; D call uncertain. With 2 bases removed from V and 6 bases from J, the gap between germline ends came to 11 bases. Germline V gives CDR1 GTSNPN, CDR2 SVGIG (reference sequence). The CDR3 contains 14 residues. DNA for the CDR3: TGTGCCTGGAGTACGTGGGGAGGTAATTCACCCCTCCACTTT. It codes for CAWSTWGGNSPLHF.

The chain has TRBV7-9 and TRBJ1-1; D ambiguous. Germline lookup yields CDR1 SEHNR and CDR2 FQNEAQ (reference sequence). There are 14 residues in the CDR3. V was shortened by 1 base and J by 4 bases, with 10 bases between the two germline ends. This CDR3 reads CASSLVLTPTEAFF. Here the CDR3 DNA reads TGTGCCAGCAGCTTAGTCCTAACCCCCACTGAAGCTTTCTTT.

This clonotype appeared many times. The genes are TRBV10-3 and TRBJ2-5, with D unclear. Germline assignment: CDR1 ENHRY and CDR2 SYGVKD. Trimming took 3 bases from V and 4 from J, leaving 18 bases between them. The CDR3 is 16 amino acids. The CDR3 nucleotides read TGTGCCATCAGTGACGGTTTGACGAACGTGGGAGAGACCCAGTACTTC. Protein sequence: CAISDGLTNVGETQYF.